The TCR beta chain under discussion was sequenced for a study of cytomegalovirus exposure and HLA in healthy donors (dated by TCRdb to about 2017). Regarding the research as a whole: An earlier analysis of roughly 570 of the donors reported 276 Gb of sequence data and approximately 120 million unique TCR beta sequences obtained from about 180 million T cells. A later analysis re-analyzed previously published TCR beta repertoires from roughly 690 donors and added high-resolution HLA genotyping to study TCR occurrence patterns. The study was designed to test whether signatures of past pathogen exposure could be identified by cataloging public T cell receptors. Of the 300 to 450 genotyped donors, 70% to 90% were placed in the genetic ancestry cluster associated with self-reported Caucasian donors. An earlier analysis of approximately 630 of the donors applied high-throughput TCR beta sequencing to assess whether each TCR beta V gene segment acted as functional or pseudogenic. Donor age, sex, ethnicity and CMV serostatus were compiled alongside the repertoire data. Both class I and class II loci were covered by HLA typing, at four-digit resolution. On average, around 240,000 unique TCR beta nucleotide sequences were sequenced per donor among some 430 genotyped donors of the cohort, with roughly 18% of those sequences being non-productive. Every discovery cohort repertoire had been produced on one sequencing platform. Because of strong linkage in the cohort, roughly five DR-DQ haplotypes were treated as single units for association and clustering. High-throughput TCR immunosequencing, statistical association of individual TCRs with disease status, and machine learning were combined to predict cytomegalovirus infection status. In the later analysis, no new phenotypic data were used to find candidate immune exposures; instead, reliance was placed on TCR beta sequences and their occurrence across donors. Besides the first cohort of more than 650 subjects, a separate validation cohort made up of roughly 130 different subjects was used. Approximately 300 gigabases of sequencing data and approximately 80 million unique TCR sequences were included in an early release covering 550 to 800 HLA-typed donors. A later genetic analysis used genome-wide SNP genotypes for about 55% of the 666 donors, treating that subset as a discovery cohort. Using immunosequencing, the study profiled T cell repertoires from around 670 subjects and related those repertoires to cytomegalovirus serostatus. The number of typed donors differed by locus: about 620-640 for A, B, C, DRB1 and DQB1; about 520 for DQA1; some 590 for DPA1; and roughly 450 for DPB1. Results the study describes overall, beyond this receptor: Cytomegalovirus status was reported to be diagnosed by the classifier with high specificity and sensitivity in both the original and validation cohorts. Over 15 rarely observed V segments, including chromosome 9 orphons, were excluded from the earlier analysis of almost 600 of the donors because counts were too low. The only immune exposure information available for the cohort was CMV serostatus. The 87-base-pair reads could not distinguish some IMGT-functional V segments, including TRBV6-2 and TRBV6-3, so those segments were excluded. Most TCR sequences were observed very rarely across donors, whereas some public TCRs were present in many individuals. According to a later analysis, most CMV-associated TCR beta chains appeared to be HLA-restricted, and the HLA associations seemed to be driven largely by CMV exposure. In a later analysis, the rate of TCR association differed among HLA loci, with DRB1 alleles having the most associated TCRs and HLA-C alleles having the fewest. In a later analysis, several top co-occurrence clusters were reported to appear linked to parvovirus B19, influenza, CMV and Epstein-Barr virus. According to the authors, the approach could potentially be generalized to other disease states and immunological phenotypes. Compared with equally common non-associated chains, HLA-associated TCR beta chains in a later analysis were more clonally expanded and had lower generation probabilities. Specific HLA alleles were associated with more than 15,000 TCR beta sequences at a false discovery rate of 0.05 in a later analysis. Linkage disequilibrium might explain the correlated functional status among segregating V segments, but an unknown experimental factor could not be ruled out. Assigning TCR associations to individual alleles was difficult when HLA alleles, especially DR and DQ, strongly co-occurred. A few of the identified cytomegalovirus-associated TCR beta chains were confirmed in vitro to be specific for cytomegalovirus antigens. In an earlier analysis of some 500 of the donors, most TCR beta V segments appeared in productive rearrangements about 90% or about 30% of the time, broadly matching IMGT annotations. This cohort had only TCR beta chains sequenced, and the lack of alpha or paired-chain data limited which features could be detected. A further reported finding was that TCR beta sequences accurately predicted the HLA-A and HLA-B alleles for most subjects in the first cohort. In a later genetic analysis, fewer N-insertions in productive TCRs were reported among donors in an Asian-associated ancestry cluster than the approximately 710-donor mean. Roughly uniform sequencing depth across donors was assumed in presence/absence analyses, although this assumption may not hold. HLA typing was unavailable for some donors at each locus, so association tests used only the typed subset. A cluster of highly shared sequence variants was judged likely to be a technical artifact of the sequencing pipeline. In a later genetic analysis, a missense DCLRE1C variant was associated with V-gene and J-gene trimming of TCR beta chains, and the association was replicated in an independent cohort. A total of fewer than 200 TCR beta chains were listed by the study as associated with cytomegalovirus.

In total, over 600 healthy bone marrow donors made up the cohort. At the time of sampling, every cohort member was nominally healthy, though immune exposures that went unrecorded were likely present. The donor was CMV seropositive and belonged to the group of over 250 seropositive cohort members. Every donor gave a peripheral blood sample, and the peripheral blood mononuclear cells from that sample were used for TCR beta sequencing. The Qiagen DNeasy Blood Extraction Kit was used to extract genomic DNA from the blood cell samples. Deletion took 4 bases off V and 0 bases off J, with a span of 9 bases between the germline ends. Including cysteine and phenylalanine, the CDR3 has 14 amino acids. The DNA shown is the 42-base CDR3, in frame from base 1. Via the germline V gene (reference sequence), CDR1 is MNHEY and CDR2 SMNVEV. Details on this clone: This receptor's antigen is unknown. No base quality values were provided; no much bigger clone lies one nucleotide off.

The method behind the library was the immunoSEQ multiplex PCR assay. For the multiplex PCR, a mixture combining 60 forward primers for TCR Vbeta segments and 13 reverse primers for TCR Jbeta segments was used. Amplification of the CDR3 region of rearranged TCR beta genes was performed with a multiplex PCR assay on genomic DNA. On the Illumina HiSeq System, the amplified TCR beta libraries were sequenced as 87-base-pair reads. The authors processed their data as follows. Across the 670 or so repertoires, a later analysis counted about 81 million unique TCR beta chains, around 11 million of which were shared by at least two donors. Raw reads were error-corrected and collapsed into unique sequences by a nearest-neighbor algorithm in which closely related sequences were merged to remove PCR and sequencing errors. Alignment of CDR3 sequences to IMGT reference sequences was used to assign V, D and J gene segments. For a sequence to be retained, at least a six-nucleotide match to both a V gene segment and a J gene segment was required. A rearrangement counted as productive if the CDR3 had no stop codons and remained in frame with V and J, and every other rearrangement counted as non-productive. Following IMGT convention, CDR3 was defined as the stretch from the second conserved V-encoded cysteine up to the conserved J-encoded phenylalanine. In an earlier analysis of more than 550 of the donors, sequences lacking an unambiguous match to a single V gene segment were excluded. An earlier analysis of almost 600 of the donors classified V segments as functional when productive rearrangements were above 56.7% and as segregating when the standard deviation between donors was above 5%. A statistical classification framework was developed to diagnose cytomegalovirus status using the catalog of TCR beta chain sequences. In a later analysis, TCR nucleotide sequences were compared against IMGT/GENE-DB human TR gene sequences so that V and J genes could be assigned. Using the TCRdist pipeline, a later analysis assigned CDR3 sequences along with most-parsimonious VDJ recombination scenarios. In a later analysis, every TCR beta chain was defined by the combination of its CDR3 amino acid sequence and its V-gene family, and reads without a unique V-gene family were dropped. To address suspected cross-contamination and a sequencing artifact, a later analysis removed around 590 highly shared, low-generation-probability nucleotide sequences. In a later analysis, a clonal expansion index for each public chain was calculated from normalized within-repertoire ranks of inferred template counts. In a later analysis, generation probabilities were computed with a VDJ recombination model fitted to out-of-frame rearrangements, and the resulting probabilities were checked against IGoR. In a later analysis, hypergeometric tests were used to score TCR-TCR, TCR-HLA and TCR-CMV co-occurrence, with a repertoire-size bias correction applied to TCR pairs. A later analysis estimated false discovery rates by permuting HLA or CMV assignments 20 times. In a later analysis, co-occurring TCRs were grouped using DBSCAN, with TCRdist sequence similarity added in when clustering inside HLA-allele-positive subsets. Repertoires with fewer than 30,000 or more than 120,000 public chains, plus five repertoires with anomalous nucleotide sharing, were excluded from co-occurrence clustering. The table comes from immuneACCESS by way of TCRdb, which keeps in-frame sequences with V and J called. Part of the clones is missing from these tables; in studies checked, under half for an unresolved V gene and the rest for unknown reasons. V, J and clone size are taken as reported in that table, and D and trimming were inferred from the DNA itself. The table for this sample lists over 150,000 clones; 75% to 85% of them were counted only once. The leading ten clones occupy roughly an eighth of the sample.

The rearranged segments are TRBV27 and TRBJ1-1, and possibly TRBD1, on 6 matching bases. The receptor was isolated from a woman between 50 and 59 years old in good health and CMV-seropositive. The sample was PBMCs. The CDR3 here reads CASSSRTVNTEAFF. At the DNA level, the sequence is TGTGCCAGCAGTTCCCGGACAGTGAACACTGAAGCTTTCTTT.